These 13 T cell receptor beta chains came from one sample sequenced in a study of T cell repertoires in cytomegalovirus infection. No antigen has been assigned to these receptors. TCRdb itself ran the reads through MiXCR, one entry per CDR3 protein. Counted here are 800,000 to 950,000 distinct CDR3 sequences, approximately 30% occurring once; the ten biggest clones make up around an eighth. Sequences were derived from cultured CD8+ T cells from PBMCs, sampled from culture after CMV antigen stimulation. All receptors derive from a human donor in good health (CMV status not recorded). Some clones in this sample may be carry-over from other donors' samples.

The gene calls are TRBV7-9 and TRBJ2-3; weak D call: TRBD1 (6 bases). This CDR3 region has 21 residues. In germline, CDR1 is SEHNR, CDR2 FQNEAQ (reference sequence). V was cut by 5 bases and J by 4 bases, with 34 bases left in between. The CDR3 DNA reads as TGTGCCAGCAGCCTTACCGAACGGACAGTAAAATACCCGCTTCCTTCAGATACGCAGTATTTT. Encoded protein: CASSLTERTVKYPLPSDTQYF.

This chain uses TRBV5-1 with TRBJ2-3; no definite D call. V lost 0 bases and J 4 bases, leaving 12 bases between the germline ends. This CDR3 has 15 residues. CDR1 is SGHRS and CDR2 is YFSETQ in the germline V gene. DNA of the CDR3: TGCGCCAGCAGCTTGGACGGTATACCCCCAGATACGCAGTATTTT. It codes for CASSLDGIPPDTQYF.

The chain carries TRBV12-3 or TRBV12-4 and TRBJ2-7; D perhaps matches TRBD1 (6 bases). This CDR3 has 15 amino acids. The V end was cut by 3 bases, the J end by 4 bases, with 16 bases between. Written as DNA, the CDR3 is TGTGCCAGCAGTTTGTCCGGGACACTCATGTACGAGCAGTACGTC. Protein product: CASSLSGTLMYEQYV.

This clonotype was found a few times. V and J are TRBV12-3 or TRBV12-4 and TRBJ2-3; 7 bases match TRBD2. The V segment lost 1 base and the J segment 0 bases; nucleotides outside the gene matches: 4. The CDR3 has 16 residues. CDR3 loop: CASSLGWDYSTDTQYF. In DNA form, the CDR3 reads TGTGCCAGCAGTTTAGGGTGGGACTACAGCACAGATACGCAGTATTTT.

This clonotype was counted many times. This sequence joins TRBV12-3 or TRBV12-4 and TRBJ1-1; a possible D gene is TRBD1 (5 bases). CDR3 length: 16 residues. The germline V and J ends were trimmed by 6 bases and 5 bases, with 22 bases remaining between them. The CDR3 reads CASSLPLRGEITEAFF. CDR3 bases: TGTGCCAGCAGCCTCCCCCTGCGGGGGGAGATTACTGAAGCTTTCTTT.

The genes are TRBV5-1 and TRBJ2-5; D is perhaps TRBD1 (6 bases). The CDR3 is 14 amino acids. V dropped 4 bases and J dropped 3 bases, with 13 bases sitting between them. Per germline, CDR1 SGHRS and CDR2 YFSETQ. The CDR3: CASSSGQFKETQYF. CDR3 coding DNA: TGCGCCAGCAGCAGTGGACAGTTTAAAGAGACCCAGTACTTC.

The CDR3 region has the DNA TGTGCCAGCAGCCTAGAGACAGGGGATCGGGAAAAACTGTTTTTT. Residues: CASSLETGDREKLFF. V and J are TRBV7-9 and TRBJ1-4; 8 positions agree with TRBD1. Germline V gives CDR1 SEHNR, CDR2 FQNEAQ (reference sequence). CDR3 length: 15 residues. V lost 5 bases, J lost 8 bases, and 10 bases stayed unmatched.

V gene TRBV4-1 combines with J gene TRBJ1-2; D call uncertain. V dropped 1 base and J dropped 4 bases, with 10 bases sitting between them. This CDR3 has 14 residues. The germline V gene encodes CDR1 MGHRA and CDR2 YSYEKL. The CDR3 here is CASSQVGSLYGYTF. As DNA, the CDR3 is TGCGCCAGCAGCCAAGTTGGGAGCCTCTATGGCTACACCTTC.

J is TRBJ2-5 and V is TRBV27; unclear D gene. This CDR3 contains 13 residues. CDR1 MNHEY and CDR2 SMNVEV come from the germline V gene (reference sequence). Between the trimmed V and J ends, which lost 1 base and 2 bases, there was a span of 5 bases. This CDR3 reads CASSLYGQETQYF. CDR3 coding DNA: TGTGCCAGCAGTTTATACGGGCAAGAGACCCAGTACTTC.

The chain joins TRBV28 to TRBJ2-3, with D uncertain. The V end lost 3 bases, the J end lost 0 bases, and 7 bases lay between the germline ends. This CDR3 has 14 residues. Germline V gene sequence: CDR1 MDHEN, CDR2 SYDVKM. The CDR3 DNA is TGTGCCAGCAGTTTTTCCCGCAGCACAGATACGCAGTATTTT. Translating it yields CASSFSRSTDTQYF.

This clonotype turned up a few times. V and J are TRBV25-1 and TRBJ2-1; D is undetermined. The CDR3 loop spans 15 amino acids. V lost 0 bases, J lost 5 bases, and 11 bases lay in between. Germline CDR1 and CDR2: MGHDK and SYGVNS. CDR3 sequence (DNA): TGTGCCAGCAGTGAATATTTCTCAAAGGACAATGAGCAGTTCTTC. Protein product: CASSEYFSKDNEQFF.

Only a few counts were recorded for this clonotype. The chain uses TRBV7-9 and TRBJ1-1; tentatively, D is TRBD1 (6 bases). This CDR3 is 14 amino acids long. Germline assignment: CDR1 SEHNR and CDR2 FQNEAQ (reference sequence). The ends were cut back, 2 bases at V and 5 bases at J, with 12 bases in the middle. DNA for the CDR3: TGTGCCAGCAGCTTACCGGGGGCAAGGACTGAAGCTTTCTTT. It specifies CASSLPGARTEAFF.

The V gene is TRBV5-1, the J gene TRBJ2-3; D gene unclear. There are 15 residues in the CDR3. The germline CDR1 and CDR2 sequences are SGHRS and YFSETQ. Trimming cost V 0 bases and J 5 bases, with 13 bases left between them. CDR3 region: CASSLAAHKQDTQYF. CDR3 DNA: TGCGCCAGCAGCTTGGCCGCACATAAGCAAGATACGCAGTATTTT.